The 31 T cell receptor beta chains below all came from one sample that was sequenced in a study of blood T cells in healthy people across ages. Primed by a sample-barcoded 5' primer and a J-beta primer mix, a second PCR proceeded for about 7 to 11 cycles. MiXCR was run by TCRdb on the 5' RACE reads, yielding one entry per CDR3 protein. The sample includes roughly 1.9 million distinct CDR3 sequences, roughly 43% of them seen just once. Sequenced: blood. These TCRs come from a human donor in good health.

CDR3 in amino acids: CASSLSLAGGDIQYF. The DNA for the CDR3 is TGTGCCAGCAGTTTAAGCCTAGCGGGGGGGGACATTCAGTACTTC. V usage is TRBV12-3 or TRBV12-4 and J usage is TRBJ2-4, with TRBD2 identical over 12 bases. V lost 2 bases to trimming and J lost 8 bases; unmatched junction nucleotides: 4. The CDR3 sequence is 15 residues long.

The chain has TRBV6-5 and TRBJ2-1; D call uncertain. The CDR3 sequence is 14 residues long. Germline V gene data show CDR1 as MNHEY and CDR2 as SVGAGI. V was shortened by 1 base and J by 3 bases, with 7 bases between the two germline ends. CDR3 DNA sequence: TGTGCCAGCAGTTACTTGATGGACTACAATGAGCAGTTCTTC. As protein: CASSYLMDYNEQFF.

The chain combines TRBV4-1 with TRBJ2-5, with 9 bases that match TRBD2. The end of the DNA aligns better with TRBJ2-7, so the J call may be wrong. Germline V gene data show CDR1 as MGHRA and CDR2 as YSYEKL. This CDR3 is built from 15 residues. The CDR3 loop is CASSRDGAGGNEQYF. In nucleotides, the CDR3 is TGCGCCAGCAGCCGAGACGGAGCGGGGGGCAACGAGCAGTACTTC.

Turning to this clonotype: Germline is not matched at one junction end, which may reflect a read error. J is TRBJ2-5 and V is TRBV5-1; TRBD1 or TRBD2 may be the D gene (5 bases each). The J call may be incorrect, as the DNA end agrees better with TRBJ2-7. The germline V gene encodes CDR1 SGHRS and CDR2 YFSETQ. This CDR3 contains 13 residues. DNA for the CDR3: TGTGCCAGCAGCCTTGGGGCAGGGAGCGAGCAGTACTTC. The encoded protein is CASSLGAGSEQYF.

The chain employs TRBV12-5 and TRBJ2-3; TRBD2 matches at 10 bases. This CDR3 is built from 15 residues. Germline trimming cut 5 bases from V and 4 bases from J; bases unmatched to any gene: 6. Germline V gene lookup returns CDR1 LGHNT and CDR2 FRNRAP. The CDR3 coding sequence is TGTGCTAGTGGTGCCGTAGCGGGGGGAGCAGATACGCAGTATTTT. Amino acid sequence: CASGAVAGGADTQYF. Filled out from reference TRBV12-5 and TRBJ2-3, the complete variable domain reads DARVTQTPRHKVTEMGQEVTMRCQPILGHNTVFWYRQTMMQGLELLAYFRNRAPLDDSGMPKDRFSAEMPDATLATLKIQPSEPRDSAVYFCASGAVAGGADTQYFGPGTRLTVL.

The chain joins TRBV29-1 to TRBJ1-1; TRBD1 might be the D (6 bases). V shed 4 bases and J shed 0 bases, with 9 bases lying between them. From germline, CDR1 is SQVTM and CDR2 ANQGSEA. The CDR3 has 13 amino acids. Here the CDR3 DNA reads TGCAGCGTTGTGGAGGGGGTGAACACTGAAGCTTTCTTT. Protein product: CSVVEGVNTEAFF.

The chain joins TRBV4-3 to TRBJ2-7; unclear D gene. CDR1 and CDR2 (germline): LGHNA, YSLEER. The CDR3 loop spans 16 amino acids. Trimming stripped 0 bases from V and 0 bases from J, with 12 bases between. CDR3 sequence: CASSQDPVPSSYEQYF. CDR3 coding DNA: TGCGCCAGCAGCCAAGATCCGGTGCCTAGCTCCTACGAGCAGTACTTC.

This clonotype was seen a handful of times. CDR3 in amino acids: CASTRLAGEETQYF. The CDR3 coding sequence is TGTGCCAGCACCCGACTAGCGGGGGAGGAGACCCAGTACTTC. The genes are TRBV12-3 or TRBV12-4 and TRBJ2-5, with 12 bases fitting TRBD2. The CDR3 covers 14 residues. J was trimmed by 5 bases and V by 7 bases; bases with no gene match: 5.

In the case of this clonotype: The germline gene is not matched at one end of the junction; a read error may be the cause. The chain joins TRBV27 to TRBJ2-3; 9 nucleotides agree with TRBD2. The CDR3 covers 17 residues. Germline V lookup: CDR1 MNHEY, CDR2 SMNVEV (reference sequence). CDR3 bases: TGTGCCGGCAGTTTATCGGCTAGCGGGGCTGTCACAGATACGCAGTATTTT. This sequence encodes CAGSLSASGAVTDTQYF.

CDR3 in amino acids: CASDTSGESTDTQYF. The CDR3 DNA reads TGTGCTAGTGATACTAGCGGGGAGAGCACAGATACGCAGTATTTT. J is TRBJ2-3 and V is TRBV12-5, with 10 positions matching TRBD2. The CDR3 has 15 residues. Germline CDR1 is LGHNT and CDR2 is FRNRAP. Trimming removed 7 bases from V and 0 bases from J; junction bases left unmatched: 4. Supplemented by reference TRBV12-5 and TRBJ2-3, the full variable domain reads DARVTQTPRHKVTEMGQEVTMRCQPILGHNTVFWYRQTMMQGLELLAYFRNRAPLDDSGMPKDRFSAEMPDATLATLKIQPSEPRDSAVYFCASDTSGESTDTQYFGPGTRLTVL.

This sequence joins TRBV4-2 and TRBJ2-5; D not resolved. Trimming took off 3 bases at V and 1 base at J, with 9 bases between the two ends. Per the germline V gene, CDR1 is LGHNA and CDR2 is YNFKEQ. This CDR3 is 14 amino acids long. CDR3 loop: CASSQGLFQETQYF. The CDR3 coding sequence is TGTGCCAGCAGCCAGGGTCTCTTCCAAGAGACCCAGTACTTC.

The V and J genes are TRBV6-2 or TRBV6-3 and TRBJ2-5; 7 nucleotides match TRBD2. J gave up 0 bases and V 7 bases, and 8 bases lay outside the gene matches. In germline, CDR1 is MNHEY, CDR2 SVGEGT. There are 15 residues in the CDR3. DNA of the CDR3: TGTGCCAGCAACCCGGCGGGGGAGTACCAAGAGACCCAGTACTTC. Its protein product is CASNPAGEYQETQYF.

A note on this clonotype: A clone one base away is much larger, so this may be a read error. This chain uses TRBV27 with TRBJ2-1; D is possibly TRBD1 (6 bases). This CDR3 region has 14 residues. Trimming took off 2 bases at V and 10 bases at J, with 15 bases between the two ends. Germline V CDR1 and CDR2: MNHEY, SMNVEV (reference sequence). The CDR3 sequence is CASSLIGGSYEQFF. The CDR3 nucleotides read TGTGCCAGCAGTTTAATAGGGGGATCCTACGAGCAGTTCTTC.

The chain uses TRBV9 and TRBJ2-5, with D possibly TRBD1 on 7 matching bases. The germline CDR1 and CDR2 sequences are SGDLS and YYNGEE. There are 16 residues in the CDR3. Trimming pared 3 bases from V and 5 bases from J, leaving 20 bases between. The CDR3 coding sequence is TGTGCCAGCAGCGGGTACAGGGGAGGTGTTACGGAGACCCAGTACTTC. Its translation: CASSGYRGGVTETQYF.

The chain couples TRBV15 to TRBJ2-7, with TRBD1 matching 8 bases. V was clipped by 4 bases and J by 6 bases; unmatched bases: 11. Germline V gene data show CDR1 as LNHNV and CDR2 as YYDKDF (reference sequence). There are 15 residues in the CDR3. In DNA form, the CDR3 reads TGTGCCACCAGCATCCACAGGGGGAGTATAAGCGAGCAGTACTTC. This sequence encodes CATSIHRGSISEQYF.

The chain carries TRBV4-1 and TRBJ2-3, with D maybe TRBD2 (8 bases). The CDR3 runs to 15 residues. Germline V gene lookup returns CDR1 MGHRA and CDR2 YSYEKL. V lost 4 bases, J lost 5 bases, and 16 bases lay in between. CDR3 coding DNA: TGCGCCAGCAGCCCAGGGGGGGCGGGGGGAGATACGCAGTATTTT. It codes for CASSPGGAGGDTQYF.

This clonotype was picked up one time. The chain has TRBV25-1 and TRBJ2-1; 7 bases align to TRBD2. The CDR3 totals 16 residues. Germline V gene sequence: CDR1 MGHDK, CDR2 SYGVNS. Losses at the gene ends were 1 base for V and 1 base for J; bases not matched to a gene: 4. The CDR3 DNA sequence: TGTGCCAGCAGTGAATTGGACGGGGGGTCCTACAATGAGCAGTTCTTC. Protein: CASSELDGGSYNEQFF.

This clonotype has just a few counts. V usage is TRBV7-9 and J usage is TRBJ1-1; weak D call: TRBD1 (6 bases). The CDR3 totals 14 residues. V dropped 3 bases and J dropped 4 bases, with 12 bases sitting between them. Germline V gene lookup returns CDR1 SEHNR and CDR2 FQNEAQ (reference sequence). This CDR3 reads CASSLTGFATEAFF. CDR3 DNA sequence: TGTGCCAGCAGCTTGACAGGCTTTGCCACTGAAGCTTTCTTT.

The J gene is TRBJ2-1, the V gene TRBV6-5, with TRBD2 matching 11 bases. Germline CDR1 reads MNHEY; CDR2 reads SVGAGI. With V trimmed by 4 bases and J by 7 bases, 18 bases remained unmatched. The CDR3 runs to 19 residues. The CDR3 reads CASSSSSGGANGESNEQFF. In DNA form, the CDR3 reads TGTGCCAGCAGTTCCAGTAGCGGGGGGGCCAATGGTGAGTCGAATGAGCAGTTCTTC.

Only a few counts were recorded for this clonotype. This sequence joins TRBV25-1 and TRBJ1-4; D is uncertain. Per the germline V gene, CDR1 is MGHDK and CDR2 is SYGVNS. The CDR3 loop spans 15 amino acids. Trimming left V 2 bases short and J 8 bases short, with 15 bases between. The CDR3 region is CASSEGGPGWEKLFF. CDR3 nucleotides: TGTGCCAGCAGTGAAGGAGGACCTGGCTGGGAAAAACTGTTTTTT.

In this sample, this clonotype turned up once. V is TRBV7-6 and J is TRBJ1-6, with a possible D match to TRBD1 (5 bases). V was shortened by 7 bases and J by 7 bases, with 11 bases between the two germline ends. The V gene's germline CDR1 is SGHVS and CDR2 FNYEAQ. This CDR3 contains 13 residues. CDR3 region: CASNRQSNSPLHF. In DNA, the CDR3 is TGTGCCAGCAACCGACAGTCGAATTCACCCCTCCACTTT.

The chain is built from TRBV5-1 and TRBJ1-2, with TRBD1 matching 9 bases. This CDR3 has 16 amino acids. Germline CDR1 reads SGHRS; CDR2 reads YFSETQ. Losses at the gene ends were 0 bases for V and 6 bases for J; bases not matched to a gene: 9. The CDR3 loop reads CASSLAAGQGLDGYTF. The CDR3 nucleotides are TGCGCCAGCAGCTTGGCCGCGGGACAGGGACTGGATGGCTACACCTTC.

The chain has TRBV20-1 and TRBJ2-7, with D maybe TRBD2 (5 bases). Between the trimmed V and J ends, which lost 3 bases and 3 bases, there was a span of 12 bases. The V gene's germline CDR1 is DFQATT and CDR2 SNEGSKA (reference sequence). This CDR3 contains 13 residues. The CDR3 DNA follows: TGCAGTGCTAGTCGGGGTTTGGACTACGAGCAGTACTTC. This sequence encodes CSASRGLDYEQYF.

Only a few counts were recorded for this clonotype. The chain carries TRBV20-1 and TRBJ1-5; D possibly corresponds to TRBD1 (5 bases). V dropped 5 bases and J dropped 6 bases, with 14 bases sitting between them. The CDR3 has 13 residues. CDR1 and CDR2 from the germline V gene are DFQATT and SNEGSKA (reference sequence). The CDR3 loop reads CSAPGVGGQPQHF. The CDR3 region has the DNA TGCAGTGCTCCGGGGGTGGGAGGTCAGCCCCAGCATTTT.

This clonotype was counted a few times. V usage is TRBV7-6 and J usage is TRBJ2-3; D gene unclear. Germline lookup yields CDR1 SGHVS and CDR2 FNYEAQ. The V and J ends lost 1 base and 3 bases respectively, with 5 bases between them. The CDR3 spans 13 residues. DNA of the CDR3: TGTGCCAGCAGCTTAGAATTTACAGATACGCAGTATTTT. Residues: CASSLEFTDTQYF.

This clonotype came up many times. Here the CDR3 reads CSAPGARADTQYF. The CDR3 DNA is TGCAGTGCCCCTGGAGCGAGGGCAGATACGCAGTATTTT. The rearrangement links TRBV20-1 to TRBJ2-3; tentatively, D is TRBD2 (5 bases). Germline CDR1 DFQATT, CDR2 SNEGSKA (reference sequence). The CDR3 is 13 amino acids. V lost 6 bases, J lost 4 bases, and 14 bases lay in between.

This clonotype was counted a few times. The V call is TRBV29-1, the J call TRBJ2-3, with 7 bases identical to TRBD2. The germline V gene has CDR1 SQVTM and CDR2 ANQGSEA. The CDR3 spans 15 residues. After removal of 1 base from V and 3 bases from J, the junction contained 7 bases not matched to a gene. The CDR3 reads CSVEGISGETDTQYF. In DNA form, the CDR3 reads TGCAGCGTTGAAGGGATCAGCGGGGAAACAGATACGCAGTATTTT.

The chain joins TRBV3-1 to TRBJ2-4, with 7 bases that match TRBD1. Matching the DNA end better, TRBJ2-7 makes the J call doubtful. The V gene's germline CDR1 is LGHDT and CDR2 YNNKEL (reference sequence). The CDR3 consists of 16 residues. CDR3 region: CASSQEDRDSAYEQYF. CDR3 coding DNA: TGTGCCAGCAGCCAAGAGGATAGGGACAGCGCCTACGAGCAGTACTTC.

The chain carries TRBV7-9 and TRBJ1-4; D ambiguous. CDR1 and CDR2 (germline): SEHNR, FQNEAQ (reference sequence). The CDR3 has 14 residues. V lost 3 bases to trimming and J lost 5 bases, with 10 bases between them. The CDR3 reads CASSFSAFNEKLFF. The CDR3 region has the DNA TGTGCCAGCAGCTTTTCGGCCTTCAATGAAAAACTGTTTTTT.

This clonotype has a handful of counts. The V gene is TRBV12-3 or TRBV12-4, the J gene TRBJ2-3; D ambiguous. Trimming cost V 4 bases and J 8 bases, with 16 bases left between them. The CDR3 loop spans 14 amino acids. CDR3 residues: CASSSPPVPGTQYF. CDR3 sequence (DNA): TGTGCCAGCAGTTCCCCCCCGGTGCCCGGTACGCAGTATTTT.

At least ten counts were recorded for this clonotype. V and J are TRBV6-5 and TRBJ2-1; D is unclear. The CDR3 is 12 residues long. CDR1 and CDR2 from the germline V gene are MNHEY and SVGAGI. V was cut by 5 bases and J by 10 bases, with 12 bases left in between. This CDR3 reads CASSPPGREQFF. The CDR3 coding sequence is TGTGCCAGCAGTCCCCCCGGGCGGGAGCAGTTCTTC.